The 3 T cell receptor beta chains listed next were all sequenced from one sample in a study of OX40 agonist ivuxolimab in advanced cancers. Profiled with immunoSEQ multiplex PCR; TCRdb holds only in-frame clones, not every one. This table holds about 70,000 clones, approximately 81% found once. The material was CD4+ or CD8+ T cells sorted from blood, obtained in a trial of the OX40 agonist ivuxolimab. Receptor source: an adult with an advanced solid tumor such as melanoma, head and neck, liver or kidney cancer.

The J gene is TRBJ2-2, the V gene TRBV5-1, with 7 bases identical to TRBD1. Germline V CDR1 and CDR2: SGHRS, YFSETQ. CDR3 length: 15 residues. J was trimmed by 4 bases and V by 1 base; bases with no gene match: 4. The CDR3 DNA follows: TGCGCCAGCAGCTTGCTAAGACAGGGCACCGGGGAGCTGTTTTTT. Protein sequence: CASSLLRQGTGELFF.

This clone has more than one count but fewer than ten. V gene TRBV28 combines with J gene TRBJ1-2, with 7 bases aligning to TRBD1. Germline-derived CDR1 and CDR2 are MDHEN and SYDVKM. The V segment lost 4 bases and the J segment 2 bases; nucleotides outside the gene matches: 1. The CDR3 extends over 13 amino acids. For the CDR3, the DNA is TGTGCCAGCAGTTCCAGGGGGAACTATGGCTACACCTTC. Amino acids: CASSSRGNYGYTF.

The chain uses TRBV18 and TRBJ2-6; 8 bases are shared with TRBD1. V dropped 3 bases and J dropped 2; count of bases not matched to a gene: 12. CDR1 is KGHSH, CDR2 LQKENI, per germline. The CDR3 extends over 19 amino acids. The CDR3 region is CASSPIRTGPTTGANVLTF. CDR3 coding DNA: TGTGCCAGCTCACCGATAAGGACAGGGCCGACCACTGGGGCCAACGTCCTGACTTTC.